This TCR beta chain was sequenced during a study of regulatory T cells in long-lasting Graves disease. According to the study, TCR beta libraries were built with iRepertoire HTBI primers and CDR3-region Arm-PCR. TCRdb reprocessed the multiplex PCR reads with MiXCR, giving one entry per CDR3 protein. The profile shows roughly 500,000 distinct CDR3 sequences, around 15% of them singletons. This CDR3 region has 14 residues. The germline V gene has CDR1 DFQATT and CDR2 SNEGSKA (reference sequence). V lost 2 bases and J 2 bases, leaving 10 bases between the germline ends. As to time point: newly diagnosed GD, antithyroid drugs for less than 3 months. PBMCs provided the RNA from which the TCR library was made. These sequences were also reported in another study, on T cells in Graves' hyperthyroidism and ophthalmopathy.

This chain uses TRBV20-1 with TRBJ2-1; possible D gene TRBD2, 5 bases. The source is a woman in her 50s with Graves disease. The sample was peripheral blood mononuclear cells (PBMCs), taken at new diagnosis, from a patient treated with antithyroid drugs. CDR3 nucleotides: TGCAGTGCTAGAAAGGAGGAGGCCTACAATGAGCAGTTCTTC. Translated, it gives CSARKEEAYNEQFF.